The clone carrying this T cell receptor beta chain turned up a few times. Its antigen is unidentified. Each donor supplied approximately 10 milliliters of peripheral blood. Using a J-beta primer mix together with a sample-barcoded 5' primer, a second PCR was run for roughly 7 to 11 cycles. A tag from a template-switch adaptor with 12 random nucleotides marked each cDNA molecule. TCRdb re-called the 5' RACE reads through MiXCR, storing one row per CDR3 protein. Among 1.5 million to 1.8 million distinct CDR3 sequences, approximately 42% were seen once, and the ten largest hold around 4%. Germline CDR1 LNHNV, CDR2 YYDKDF (reference sequence). V gave up 0 bases and J gave up 7 bases, with 8 bases separating them. The CDR3 totals 13 residues. The data stem from a study of blood T cells in healthy people across ages. Overall study findings and caveats: There were more naive CD4+ cells and higher diversity in long-lived donors than in aged donors.

The source of this sequence is a young woman in good health. Sequenced input: blood. The J gene is TRBJ2-3, the V gene TRBV15; the D is unclear. In DNA, the CDR3 is TGTGCCACCAGCAGAGATCCAGTTCATACGCAGTATTTT. As protein: CATSRDPVHTQYF. The complete variable domain, with remaining parts taken from reference TRBV15 and TRBJ2-3, reads DAMVIQNPRYQVTQFGKPVTLSCSQTLNHNVMYWYQQKSSQAPKLLFHYYDKDFNNEADTPDNFQSRRPNTSFCFLDIRSPGLGDTAMYLCATSRDPVHTQYFGPGTRLTVL.